The next 18 T cell receptor beta chains were all read from a single sample in a study of shared clonotypes between healthy human individuals. Data came from immunoSEQ multiplex PCR; TCRdb stores just in-frame clones and leaves some out. The sample contains some 380,000 clones, 95% to 97% of which appear only once. The source material was memory CD8+ T cells sorted from blood. Specified subset: CD45RO+ cells pooled with CCR7-negative TemRA cells. The receptors were sampled from a man younger than 45 in good health.

This chain links TRBV7-2 with TRBJ2-1; D is undetermined. Between the trimmed V and J ends, which lost 2 bases and 3 bases, there was a span of 5 bases. Germline assignment: CDR1 SGHTA and CDR2 FQGNSA. The CDR3 length is 13 residues. CDR3: CASSLYSYNEQFF. CDR3 in DNA: TGTGCCAGCAGCTTATACAGCTACAATGAGCAGTTCTTC.

This chain links TRBV6-5 with TRBJ2-7; tentatively, D is TRBD2 (6 bases). Trimming removed 0 bases at V and 6 bases at J, with 15 bases between. Germline-derived CDR1 and CDR2 are MNHEY and SVGAGI. The CDR3 loop spans 15 amino acids. CDR3 sequence (DNA): TGTGCCAGCAGTTACTCGGGACTCGAACAGTCCGAGCAGTACTTC. It encodes CASSYSGLEQSEQYF.

In its sample, this clone was seen once. This chain links TRBV18 with TRBJ2-3; D unresolved. V gave up 0 bases and J gave up 2 bases, with 6 bases separating them. Germline V gene sequence: CDR1 KGHSH, CDR2 LQKENI. This CDR3 comprises 14 residues. In nucleotides, the CDR3 is TGTGCCAGCTCACCACCGGGCTACACAGATACGCAGTATTTT. It translates to CASSPPGYTDTQYF.

The chain is built from TRBV5-1 and TRBJ2-5; D unresolved. CDR3 length equals 11 residues. The V gene's germline CDR1 is SGHRS and CDR2 YFSETQ. With 3 bases removed from V and 3 bases from J, the gap between germline ends came to 3 bases. The CDR3 here is CASSWKETQYF. The CDR3, as DNA: TGCGCCAGCAGCTGGAAAGAGACCCAGTACTTC.

The chain has TRBV13 and TRBJ1-2; 7 bases match TRBD1. CDR3 length equals 17 residues. Losses at the gene ends were 5 bases for V and 4 bases for J; bases not matched to a gene: 16. The germline gives CDR1 PRHDT, CDR2 FYEKMQ (reference sequence). The CDR3 DNA sequence: TGTGCCAGCAGCCCACTTCCTAGAGAGGGACAGAGCTATGGCTACACCTTC. As protein: CASSPLPREGQSYGYTF.

The J gene is TRBJ2-1, the V gene TRBV4-1, with D tentatively TRBD2 (6 bases). The CDR3 is 13 amino acids. The V end was cut by 4 bases, the J end by 5 bases, with 9 bases between. Per germline, CDR1 MGHRA and CDR2 YSYEKL. DNA of the CDR3: TGCGCCAGCAGCCCCAGACTAGACAATGAGCAGTTCTTC. Translated: CASSPRLDNEQFF.

Only one count was recorded for this clone. This chain uses TRBV2 with TRBJ2-1; 7 nucleotides align to TRBD2. Germline trimming cut 4 bases from V and 3 bases from J; bases unmatched to any gene: 3. CDR1 is SNHLY and CDR2 is FYNNEI in the germline V gene. The CDR3 is made up of 14 amino acids. The DNA for the CDR3 is TGTGCCAGCAGTGTTCGCGGGAGCTACAATGAGCAGTTCTTC. Amino acid sequence: CASSVRGSYNEQFF.

The J gene is TRBJ2-7, the V gene TRBV28, with D perhaps TRBD1 or TRBD2 (6 bases each). The CDR3 contains 12 residues. The germline CDR1 and CDR2 sequences are MDHEN and SYDVKM. Trimming stripped 6 bases from V and 5 bases from J, with 11 bases between. CDR3 loop: CASSQGGHEQYF. CDR3 coding DNA: TGTGCCAGCAGCCAAGGGGGGCACGAGCAGTACTTC. Drawing the rest from reference TRBV28 and TRBJ2-7, the complete variable domain is DVKVTQSSRYLVKRTGEKVFLECVQDMDHENMFWYRQDPGLGLRLIYFSYDVKMKEKGDIPEGYSVSREKKERFSLILESASTNQTSMYLCASSQGGHEQYFGPGTRLTVT.

The V and J genes are TRBV7-9 and TRBJ1-1, with TRBD1 as a possible D gene (5 bases). Germline loops: CDR1 SEHNR, CDR2 FQNEAQ (reference sequence). V shed 6 bases and J shed 1 base, with 9 bases lying between them. The CDR3 is 13 amino acids. CDR3 protein: CASRSQENTEAFF. DNA of the CDR3: TGTGCCAGCAGATCACAGGAGAACACTGAAGCTTTCTTT.

V is TRBV7-2 and J is TRBJ2-7, with 10 bases identical to TRBD2. The CDR3 runs to 14 residues. CDR1 is SGHTA and CDR2 is FQGNSA in the germline V gene. V shed 3 bases and J 7 bases; nucleotides not matched to a gene: 6. The DNA for the CDR3 is TGTGCCAGCAGCTTCAGGCTAGCGGGAGTAGAGCAGTACTTC. Its protein product is CASSFRLAGVEQYF.

A note on this clone: Other DNA sequences in this sample translate to the same CDR3. The J gene is TRBJ2-1, the V gene TRBV30; D unresolved. The CDR3 runs to 13 residues. CDR1 GTSNPN and CDR2 SVGIG come from the germline V gene (reference sequence). V shed 1 base and J shed 0 bases, with 4 bases lying between them. CDR3 sequence: CAWSESSYNEQFF. CDR3 bases: TGTGCCTGGAGTGAGAGCTCCTACAATGAGCAGTTCTTC.

The rearrangement uses TRBV27 and TRBJ2-7, with a weak D call TRBD2 (6 bases). The V gene's germline CDR1 is MNHEY and CDR2 SMNVEV (reference sequence). The CDR3 is 12 residues long. V lost 3 bases to trimming and J lost 9 bases, with 12 bases between them. CDR3 sequence: CASSFYGGGQYF. CDR3 nucleotide sequence: TGTGCCAGCAGTTTTTATGGGGGAGGGCAGTACTTC.

CDR3 residues: CASSQGDIAGASGNEQFF. CDR3 DNA: TGCGCCAGCAGCCAGGGGGATATAGCGGGAGCTTCTGGTAATGAGCAGTTCTTC. V usage is TRBV4-1 and J usage is TRBJ2-1, with 9 bases lining up with TRBD2. After removal of 3 bases from V and 7 bases from J, the junction contained 16 bases not matched to a gene. There are 18 residues in the CDR3. Germline loops: CDR1 MGHRA, CDR2 YSYEKL.

V usage is TRBV23-1 and J usage is TRBJ2-3; the match to TRBD2 covers 9 bases. TRBV23-1 carries the ORF label, with uncertain function. CDR3 length: 16 residues. V was pared by 4 bases and J by 4 bases, with 9 bases of the junction left unmatched. The CDR3 region has the DNA TGCGCCAGCAGTCTGGGTAGCGGGAGAGTGGCAGATACGCAGTATTTT. Protein: CASSLGSGRVADTQYF.

V gene TRBV2 combines with J gene TRBJ1-3, with D possibly TRBD1 on 6 matching bases. The germline gives CDR1 SNHLY, CDR2 FYNNEI. This CDR3 contains 14 residues. V was cut by 7 bases and J by 3 bases, with 13 bases left in between. Here the CDR3 reads CASNSGTSGNTIYF. CDR3 coding DNA: TGTGCCAGCAACTCCGGGACAAGTGGAAACACCATATATTTT.

V gene TRBV28 combines with J gene TRBJ2-7; the D gene is possibly TRBD2 (5 bases). V lost 3 bases to trimming and J lost 3 bases, with 12 bases between them. The CDR3 has 14 amino acids. Germline loops: CDR1 MDHEN, CDR2 SYDVKM. As DNA, the CDR3 is TGTGCCAGCAGTTTGACCCCCCGGGACTACGAGCAGTACTTC. Amino acids: CASSLTPRDYEQYF.

The V gene is TRBV18, the J gene TRBJ2-1; 8 nucleotides agree with TRBD2. V shed 4 bases and J 1 base; nucleotides not matched to a gene: 6. There are 16 residues in the CDR3. CDR1 and CDR2 from the germline V gene are KGHSH and LQKENI. As DNA, the CDR3 is TGTGCCAGCTCACTTTTCCCGGGGGGGTCCTACAATGAGCAGTTCTTC. Encoded protein: CASSLFPGGSYNEQFF.

The CDR3 bases are TGCGCCAGCAGGACTAGCGCGGGACGCACAGATACGCAGTATTTT. Residues: CASRTSAGRTDTQYF. The gene calls are TRBV10-2 and TRBJ2-3, with 8 bases matching TRBD2. The CDR3 has 15 amino acids. V lost 6 bases, J lost 1 base, and 6 bases stayed unmatched. Germline V gene sequence: CDR1 WSHSY, CDR2 SAAADI.